These 28 T cell receptor beta chains originate from one sample sequenced in a study of human T cells and chemical hapten exposure. Time point given: patch test 1, 2 weeks after DPC sensitization. Sample treatment: therapeutic diphenylcyclopropenone sensitization with weekly scalp DPC. Via MiXCR, TCRdb re-called the RACE reads, giving one row per CDR3 protein. Found here are 120,000 or so distinct CDR3 sequences, approximately 13% of them singletons; the top ten hold about 0.85%. The source material was whole blood, sampled in connection with sensitization to the hapten diphenylcyclopropenone (DPC). The receptors come from a young man with alopecia areata. Some clones in this sample may be carry-over from other donors' samples.

The CDR3 DNA sequence: TGTGCCAGCAGTTCGGGAGCGGGGCCCACAGATACGCAGTATTTT. Translated: CASSSGAGPTDTQYF. The V and J genes are TRBV28 and TRBJ2-3; TRBD2 matches 7 bases. Germline CDR1 is MDHEN and CDR2 is SYDVKM. The CDR3 is 15 residues long. The V and J ends lost 4 bases and 2 bases, in that order; junction bases with no gene match: 6.

This clonotype has ten or more counts. The rearrangement links TRBV7-6 to TRBJ1-6, with 7 bases fitting TRBD1. This CDR3 region has 15 residues. Germline CDR1 reads SGHVS; CDR2 reads FNYEAQ. Losses at the gene ends were 5 bases for V and 7 bases for J; bases not matched to a gene: 8. In nucleotides, the CDR3 is TGTGCCAGCAGCCCAACGACAGGGAGGAATTCACCCCTCCACTTT. It codes for CASSPTTGRNSPLHF.

This clonotype occurred many times. The chain employs TRBV28 and TRBJ2-3; D is undetermined. The CDR3 extends over 12 amino acids. The ends were cut back, 7 bases at V and 3 bases at J, with 8 bases in the middle. Germline CDR1 MDHEN, CDR2 SYDVKM. The CDR3 protein is CASKEETDTQYF. The CDR3 nucleotides read TGTGCCAGCAAAGAGGAGACAGATACGCAGTATTTT.

This clonotype showed up just a few times. The chain combines TRBV11-2 with TRBJ2-5, with D perhaps TRBD1 (6 bases). Trimming removed 2 bases at V and 2 bases at J, with 12 bases between. The CDR3 totals 15 residues. Germline CDR1 and CDR2: SGHAT and FQNNGV. The CDR3, as DNA: TGTGCCAGCAGCTTAAGGCTGCAGGGGCAAGAGACCCAGTACTTC. It is translated as CASSLRLQGQETQYF.

The chain has TRBV28 and TRBJ1-2; no definite D call. Germline-derived CDR1 and CDR2 are MDHEN and SYDVKM. The CDR3 totals 13 residues. V lost 6 bases and J 9 bases, leaving 17 bases between the germline ends. The CDR3: CASSPTSKASYTF. The CDR3 nucleotides are TGTGCCAGCAGCCCGACGTCCAAGGCGAGCTACACCTTC.

This rearrangement joins TRBV12-3 or TRBV12-4 to TRBJ2-1; D gene ambiguous. Trimming pared 5 bases from V and 6 bases from J, leaving 2 bases between. The CDR3 is 10 residues long. The CDR3 nucleotides read TGTGCCAGCAGTCTCAATGAGCAGTTCTTC. Encoded protein: CASSLNEQFF.

This clonotype appeared a few times. The V call is TRBV12-3 or TRBV12-4, the J call TRBJ1-6, with D possibly matching TRBD1 (5 bases). The CDR3 has 21 residues. With 5 bases removed from V and 0 bases from J, the gap between germline ends came to 26 bases. Written as DNA, the CDR3 is TGTGCCAGCAGTCTTACTCCCCTCCCGGGACGTCAGAGCTCCTATAATTCACCCCTCCACTTT. This codes for CASSLTPLPGRQSSYNSPLHF.

This clonotype occurred a few times. CDR3 in DNA: TGTGCCAGCAGCTTAGGGCGCAGGGTGAAATTCTACGAGCAGTACTTC. It translates to CASSLGRRVKFYEQYF. V and J are TRBV11-2 and TRBJ2-7, with a possible D match to TRBD1 (5 bases). The ends were cut back, 1 base at V and 3 bases at J, with 16 bases in the middle. This CDR3 is 16 amino acids long. Germline CDR1 reads SGHAT; CDR2 reads FQNNGV.

The chain couples TRBV4-1 to TRBJ1-1; TRBD1 matches at 7 bases. The CDR3 has 14 amino acids. Germline CDR1 reads MGHRA; CDR2 reads YSYEKL. Trimming cost V 5 bases and J 5 bases; bases outside gene matches: 8. The CDR3 DNA sequence: TGCGCCAGCAGCAGAAAGGTGACAGGGACTGAAGCTTTCTTT. As protein: CASSRKVTGTEAFF.

In its sample, this clonotype was seen a few times. The J gene is TRBJ2-7, the V gene TRBV5-5, with D possibly being TRBD2 (5 bases). Trimming pared 0 bases from V and 4 bases from J, leaving 11 bases between. Germline V gene sequence: CDR1 SGHKS, CDR2 YYEKEE (reference sequence). The CDR3 is 14 residues long. For the CDR3, the DNA is TGTGCCAGCAGCTTGGGCCCTAGCAGTTACGAGCAGTACGTC. The encoded protein is CASSLGPSSYEQYV.

This clonotype turned up a few times. The chain links TRBV9 to TRBJ1-2, with D perhaps matching TRBD1 (5 bases). The CDR3 spans 14 residues. Trimming removed 6 bases from V and 2 bases from J, with 14 bases in between. The germline CDR1 and CDR2 sequences are SGDLS and YYNGEE. As DNA, the CDR3 is TGTGCCAGCAACGAGGGGCCCTTCAACTATGGCTACACCTTC. Encoded protein: CASNEGPFNYGYTF.

This clonotype was found a few times. The gene calls are TRBV7-2 and TRBJ2-1; TRBD2 aligns across 11 bases. Germline trimming cut 9 bases from V and 7 bases from J; bases unmatched to any gene: 8. Germline-derived CDR1 and CDR2 are SGHTA and FQGNSA. This CDR3 has 14 amino acids. The chain's CDR3 is CASTSGGPWNEQFF. CDR3 sequence (DNA): TGTGCCAGTACTAGCGGGGGCCCCTGGAATGAGCAGTTCTTC.

This clonotype was detected a few times. This rearrangement joins TRBV9 to TRBJ2-7; 8 nucleotides line up with TRBD2. The J segment lost 3 bases and the V segment lost 4 bases, leaving 6 bases of the junction unmatched. The CDR3 covers 14 residues. Germline V CDR1 and CDR2: SGDLS, YYNGEE. The CDR3 coding sequence is TGTGCCAGCAGCCCTGGGCGGGGGGACTACGAGCAGTACTTC. Its translation: CASSPGRGDYEQYF. The complete variable domain, with remaining parts taken from reference TRBV9 and TRBJ2-7, reads DSGVTQTPKHLITATGQRVTLRCSPRSGDLSVYWYQQSLDQGLQFLIQYYNGEERAKGNILERFSAQQFPDLHSELNLSSLELGDSALYFCASSPGRGDYEQYFGPGTRLTVT.

The V call is TRBV7-3, the J call TRBJ2-5; D not certain. Germline values: CDR1 SGHTA, CDR2 FQGTGA. The CDR3 length is 13 residues. V lost 5 bases, J lost 3 bases, and 10 bases lay in between. For the CDR3, the DNA is TGTGCCAGCAGCCGAGGCTCAGAAGAGACCCAGTACTTC. Amino acids: CASSRGSEETQYF.

The chain joins TRBV28 to TRBJ2-1; D gene ambiguous. The CDR3 extends over 15 amino acids. CDR1 MDHEN and CDR2 SYDVKM come from the germline V gene. V was shortened by 6 bases and J by 6 bases, with 18 bases between the two germline ends. The CDR3 nucleotides read TGTGCCAGCAGCTCACCGGCCCTTGGGGTCAATGAGCAGTTCTTC. Translated: CASSSPALGVNEQFF.

This clonotype was counted many times. V usage is TRBV7-7 and J usage is TRBJ2-1; D is possibly TRBD2 (7 bases). V shed 5 bases and J shed 5 bases, with 16 bases lying between them. The CDR3 spans 15 residues. The germline V gene encodes CDR1 SSHAT and CDR2 FNYEAQ (reference sequence). The CDR3 is CASSPWGGGDNEQFF. CDR3 nucleotides: TGTGCCAGCAGCCCCTGGGGGGGCGGAGACAATGAGCAGTTCTTC.

This clonotype was seen more than once but under ten times. The V gene is TRBV20-1, the J gene TRBJ1-6; 12 nucleotides agree with TRBD1. This CDR3 is built from 18 residues. The V gene end was trimmed by 5 bases and the J gene end by 0 bases; junction bases not matched to a gene: 8. CDR1 is DFQATT and CDR2 is SNEGSKA in the germline V gene (reference sequence). CDR3 loop: CSAPPGQGAGSYNSPLHF. The DNA for the CDR3 is TGCAGTGCTCCTCCGGGACAGGGGGCTGGCTCCTATAATTCACCCCTCCACTTT.

This clonotype was detected only a few times. The CDR3 reads CASSLVGTLTQYF. The CDR3 DNA reads TGTGCCAGCAGCTTGGTGGGGACACTAACGCAGTATTTT. The gene calls are TRBV11-2 and TRBJ2-3; TRBD1 is a possible D gene (6 bases). The CDR3 is 13 residues long. V shed 3 bases and J shed 9 bases, with 13 bases lying between them. Germline values: CDR1 SGHAT, CDR2 FQNNGV.

This clonotype appeared a few times. The chain combines TRBV12-5 with TRBJ2-1, with 9 bases matching TRBD1. With 2 bases clipped from V and 2 bases from J, the junction kept 10 bases outside the gene matches. The CDR3 extends over 18 amino acids. CDR1 is LGHNT, CDR2 FRNRAP, per germline. The CDR3 sequence: CASGLSVMRDRAYNEQFF. The DNA for the CDR3 is TGTGCTAGTGGTTTGTCCGTAATGAGGGACAGGGCCTACAATGAGCAGTTCTTC.

The sample holds a few counts of this clonotype. The chain employs TRBV4-2 and TRBJ1-1, with no clear D. The CDR3 is made up of 14 amino acids. Germline V gene sequence: CDR1 LGHNA, CDR2 YNFKEQ. V lost 0 bases and J 6 bases, leaving 11 bases between the germline ends. The chain's CDR3 is CASSQERARAEAFF. CDR3 DNA: TGTGCCAGCAGCCAAGAAAGGGCAAGGGCTGAAGCTTTCTTT.

The V call is TRBV20-1, the J call TRBJ2-1, with 7 bases matching TRBD2. V trimming: 3 bases; J trimming: 4 bases; junction bases outside the gene matches: 9. Germline values: CDR1 DFQATT, CDR2 SNEGSKA (reference sequence). CDR3 length: 15 residues. This CDR3 reads CSARGRLALYNEQFF. CDR3 coding DNA: TGCAGTGCTAGGGGGAGACTAGCACTATACAATGAGCAGTTCTTC.

The J gene is TRBJ2-7, the V gene TRBV6-1; no clear D. The CDR3 has 15 amino acids. The germline CDR1 and CDR2 sequences are MNHNS and SASEGT. Trimming removed 0 bases at V and 7 bases at J, with 16 bases between. As DNA, the CDR3 is TGTGCCAGCAGTGAAGCGCCAAGGGTTCCTTGGGAGCAGTACGTC. Its protein product is CASSEAPRVPWEQYV.

This clonotype was detected a few times. The V gene is TRBV4-1, the J gene TRBJ2-7; a weak D match, TRBD2 (6 bases). Germline V CDR1 and CDR2: MGHRA, YSYEKL. The CDR3 is 13 residues long. The germline V and J ends were trimmed by 2 bases and 3 bases, with 8 bases remaining between them. The CDR3 region is CASSQSGGYEQYF. The CDR3 nucleotides are TGCGCCAGCAGCCAATCCGGGGGCTACGAGCAGTACTTC.

About this clonotype itself: An end of the junction does not agree with germline; a read error may underlie this. V usage is TRBV24-1 and J usage is TRBJ2-3; no reliable D call. Looked up from germline, CDR1 is KGHDR and CDR2 is SFDVKD. The CDR3 contains 13 residues. In DNA, the CDR3 is TGTGCCACCAGTGATCTATTTACAGATATGCAGTATTTT. This codes for CATSDLFTDMQYF.

In this sample, this clonotype turned up a few times. J is TRBJ1-3 and V is TRBV9; D is uncertain. This CDR3 spans 15 amino acids. Looked up from germline, CDR1 is SGDLS and CDR2 is YYNGEE. V lost 5 bases to trimming and J lost 1 base, with 13 bases between them. CDR3 region: CASSYGRISGNTIYF. CDR3 in DNA: TGTGCCAGCAGTTACGGTCGTATTTCTGGAAACACCATATATTTT.

This clonotype was counted at least ten times. The chain employs TRBV3-1 and TRBJ1-3, with TRBD1 as a possible D gene (5 bases). The germline V and J ends were trimmed by 4 bases and 8 bases, with 15 bases remaining between them. The germline gives CDR1 LGHDT, CDR2 YNNKEL (reference sequence). CDR3 size: 14 residues. The CDR3 loop reads CASSPRRDVDTIYF. DNA for the CDR3: TGTGCCAGCAGCCCACGGCGGGACGTCGACACCATATATTTT.

The CDR3 loop is CATGTGGANEKLFF. The DNA for the CDR3 is TGTGCCACGGGGACCGGAGGAGCTAATGAAAAACTGTTTTTT. The rearrangement uses TRBV24-1 and TRBJ1-4, with a weak D call TRBD1 (5 bases). V was pared by 10 bases and J by 3 bases, with 14 bases between. Germline CDR1 KGHDR, CDR2 SFDVKD. This CDR3 is 14 amino acids long.

The genes are TRBV13 and TRBJ2-1; D is undetermined. Germline loops: CDR1 PRHDT, CDR2 FYEKMQ (reference sequence). V lost 2 bases, J lost 0 bases, and 11 bases lay in between. This CDR3 has 16 amino acids. The CDR3 coding sequence is TGTGCCAGCAGCTTATATAGTGAAAGCTCCTACAATGAGCAGTTCTTC. It specifies CASSLYSESSYNEQFF.